This T cell receptor beta chain was sequenced for a study of blood T cell repertoires in COVID-19. Study at large: The samples span acute and convalescent COVID-19 from the United States, Italy and Spain.

Method: immunoSEQ multiplex PCR; TCRdb's copy keeps in-frame clones and lacks some. The table shows some 160,000 clones, with roughly 90% occurring only once. Germline V gene lookup returns CDR1 MNHEY and CDR2 SMNVEV (reference sequence). The CDR3 spans 15 residues. Trimming removed 2 bases from V and 4 bases from J, with 14 bases in between. The chain uses TRBV27 and TRBJ1-1; the D gene is possibly TRBD1 (5 bases). The sample comprised peripheral blood. The clonotype was recovered from a man between 60 and 70 years old with acute or convalescent COVID-19. The CDR3 DNA reads as TGTGCCAGCAGTTTAAAGGGCAGGGCCATCACTGAAGCTTTCTTT. Protein: CASSLKGRAITEAFF.